These 24 T cell receptor beta chains were all obtained from the same sample, sequenced in a study of blood T cell repertoires in COVID-19. The protocol was immunoSEQ multiplex PCR, while the TCRdb copy is restricted to in-frame clones and leaves out a portion. The sample records some 350,000 clones, 70% to 90% being singletons. The sequenced sample consisted of peripheral blood. Every receptor here comes from a human donor in a cohort sampled during active COVID-19.

About this clone itself: Within the sample, other DNA sequences also encode this same CDR3. This chain uses TRBV4-1 with TRBJ1-2; TRBD1 agrees at 9 bases. V trimming: 3 bases; J trimming: 2 bases; junction bases outside the gene matches: 1. This CDR3 has 14 residues. Germline V CDR1 and CDR2: MGHRA, YSYEKL. The CDR3 DNA is TGCGCCAGCAGCCAGGACAGGGGAAACTATGGCTACACCTTC. Protein: CASSQDRGNYGYTF.

This clone appeared a few times. This sequence joins TRBV7-3 and TRBJ2-1, with 7 bases that match TRBD2. The CDR3 has 15 amino acids. The V gene end was trimmed by 5 bases and the J gene end by 6 bases; junction bases not matched to a gene: 10. In germline, CDR1 is SGHTA, CDR2 FQGTGA. The CDR3 spells CASSAEPGLFNEQFF. CDR3 in DNA: TGTGCCAGCAGCGCAGAACCGGGACTATTCAATGAGCAGTTCTTC.

The chain has TRBV30 and TRBJ1-5; no definite D call. The CDR3 runs to 12 residues. Germline CDR1 and CDR2: GTSNPN and SVGIG (reference sequence). The ends were cut back, 2 bases at V and 3 bases at J, with 5 bases in the middle. The CDR3: CAWSFYNQPQHF. The CDR3 bases are TGTGCCTGGAGTTTCTACAATCAGCCCCAGCATTTT. Based on the CDR3 plus reference TRBV30 and TRBJ1-5, the full variable domain is SQTIHQWPATLVQPVGSPLSLECTVEGTSNPNLYWYRQAAGRGLQLLFYSVGIGQISSEVPQNLSASRPQDRQFILSSKKLLLSDSGFYLCAWSFYNQPQHFGDGTRLSIL.

In this sample, this clone turned up a few times. This sample includes further DNA sequences coding for the same CDR3. The rearrangement joins TRBV6-5 to TRBJ2-7; 9 bases map to TRBD2. V lost 6 bases to trimming and J lost 1 base; unmatched junction nucleotides: 7. CDR3 length: 15 residues. In germline, CDR1 is MNHEY, CDR2 SVGAGI. This chain's CDR3 is CASRGGLAGSYEQYF. In nucleotides, the CDR3 is TGTGCCAGCAGAGGGGGGCTAGCGGGATCCTACGAGCAGTACTTC.

The V call is TRBV19, the J call TRBJ1-5, with D perhaps TRBD1 (6 bases). Germline lookup yields CDR1 LNHDA and CDR2 SQIVND (reference sequence). The CDR3 consists of 13 residues. Trimming stripped 8 bases from V and 6 bases from J, with 14 bases between. CDR3 nucleotides: TGTGCCAGTTCTACTGACAGGCGTCAGCCCCAGCATTTT. Its protein product is CASSTDRRQPQHF.

The chain uses TRBV7-9 and TRBJ1-6; 11 bases are shared with TRBD1. The CDR3 sequence is 16 residues long. Losses at the gene ends were 5 bases for V and 10 bases for J; bases not matched to a gene: 10. Germline lookup yields CDR1 SEHNR and CDR2 FQNEAQ (reference sequence). CDR3 in DNA: TGTGCCAGCAGCCCTCGCAGGGACAGGGGGTTCTCACCCCTCCACTTT. It codes for CASSPRRDRGFSPLHF.

The chain employs TRBV9 and TRBJ1-5; D remains unclear. This CDR3 spans 16 amino acids. Trimming left V 0 bases short and J 11 bases short, with 21 bases between. Germline-derived CDR1 and CDR2 are SGDLS and YYNGEE. CDR3: CASSVATRRTDGSQHF. For the CDR3, the DNA is TGTGCCAGCAGCGTAGCTACAAGAAGGACTGATGGGTCCCAGCATTTT. Drawing the rest from reference TRBV9 and TRBJ1-5, the complete variable domain is DSGVTQTPKHLITATGQRVTLRCSPRSGDLSVYWYQQSLDQGLQFLIQYYNGEERAKGNILERFSAQQFPDLHSELNLSSLELGDSALYFCASSVATRRTDGSQHFGDGTRLSIL.

The V gene is TRBV7-2, the J gene TRBJ1-2; possibly TRBD1 for D (5 bases). V dropped 11 bases and J dropped 8 bases, with 12 bases sitting between them. The CDR3 runs 10 residues. The germline gives CDR1 SGHTA, CDR2 FQGNSA. The CDR3 DNA reads as TGTGCCTTATACCGGGGGGGCTACACCTTC. Protein product: CALYRGGYTF.

V gene TRBV7-2 combines with J gene TRBJ1-4; 7 bases agree with TRBD1. The V and J ends lost 5 bases and 2 bases, in that order; junction bases with no gene match: 5. CDR3 length: 15 residues. Germline CDR1 SGHTA, CDR2 FQGNSA. CDR3 bases: TGTGCCAGCAGCCAGGGGGGCAGGACTAATGAAAAACTGTTTTTT. Translated, it gives CASSQGGRTNEKLFF.

This chain joins TRBV19 and TRBJ1-1; TRBD1 might be the D (5 bases). Trimming removed 6 bases at V and 4 bases at J, with 15 bases between. The CDR3 covers 14 residues. Germline V gene lookup returns CDR1 LNHDA and CDR2 SQIVND (reference sequence). The CDR3 spells CASRGIFGGTEAFF. In DNA, the CDR3 is TGTGCCAGTAGGGGTATTTTCGGGGGCACTGAAGCTTTCTTT. The full variable domain, completed using reference TRBV19 and TRBJ1-1, is DGGITQSPKYLFRKEGQNVTLSCEQNLNHDAMYWYRQDPGQGLRLIYYSQIVNDFQKGDIAEGYSVSREKKESFPLTVTSAQKNPTAFYLCASRGIFGGTEAFFGQGTRLTVV.

The rearrangement uses TRBV30 and TRBJ1-5, with 8 bases lining up with TRBD1. This CDR3 is built from 14 residues. V lost 4 bases to trimming and J lost 5 bases; unmatched junction nucleotides: 7. CDR1 is GTSNPN, CDR2 SVGIG, per germline (reference sequence). In nucleotides, the CDR3 is TGTGCCTGGACCCGGACAGGGCGATATCAGCCCCAGCATTTT. Its translation is CAWTRTGRYQPQHF.

V usage is TRBV11-2 and J usage is TRBJ1-2; D possibly corresponds to TRBD1 (5 bases). Trimming left V 1 base short and J 8 bases short, with 11 bases between. Per the germline V gene, CDR1 is SGHAT and CDR2 is FQNNGV. The CDR3 totals 13 residues. Here the CDR3 reads CASSLVGESGYTF. For the CDR3, the DNA is TGTGCCAGCAGCTTAGTAGGGGAAAGCGGCTACACCTTC.

This rearrangement joins TRBV4-1 to TRBJ2-1; 7 nucleotides match TRBD1. Germline assignment: CDR1 MGHRA and CDR2 YSYEKL. V gave up 2 bases and J gave up 0 bases; unmatched junction bases: 4. This CDR3 has 16 residues. The CDR3 sequence is CASSQPRDSSYNEQFF. As DNA, the CDR3 is TGCGCCAGCAGCCAACCTCGGGACAGCTCCTACAATGAGCAGTTCTTC.

The rearrangement uses TRBV5-1 and TRBJ2-3; no definite D call. Germline lookup yields CDR1 SGHRS and CDR2 YFSETQ. Trimming removed 2 bases from V and 0 bases from J, with 10 bases in between. There are 15 residues in the CDR3. CDR3 in DNA: TGCGCCAGCAGCTTCTCGGTCGGGAGCACAGATACGCAGTATTTT. Protein product: CASSFSVGSTDTQYF.

The chain combines TRBV18 with TRBJ1-2; 7 nucleotides agree with TRBD1. V shed 6 bases and J 0 bases; nucleotides not matched to a gene: 22. The CDR3 extends over 20 amino acids. The germline CDR1 and CDR2 sequences are KGHSH and LQKENI. This chain's CDR3 is CASSQILRGPTGEANYGYTF. In nucleotides, the CDR3 is TGTGCCAGCTCTCAAATACTACGTGGTCCAACAGGGGAGGCTAACTATGGCTACACCTTC. The entire variable domain, with the rest obtained from reference TRBV18 and TRBJ1-2, is as follows: NAGVMQNPRHLVRRRGQEARLRCSPMKGHSHVYWYRQLPEEGLKFMVYLQKENIIDESGMPKERFSAEFPKEGPSILRIQQVVRGDSAAYFCASSQILRGPTGEANYGYTFGSGTRLTVV.

This clone was counted only a few times. The chain links TRBV5-1 to TRBJ2-3, with 8 bases fitting TRBD2. The CDR3 sequence is 15 residues long. Germline V gene lookup returns CDR1 SGHRS and CDR2 YFSETQ. Losses at the gene ends were 2 bases for V and 0 bases for J; bases not matched to a gene: 2. The CDR3 loop is CASSFLAGSTDTQYF. The CDR3 nucleotides read TGCGCCAGCAGCTTTTTAGCGGGGAGCACAGATACGCAGTATTTT.

This clone appeared a single time. DNA of the CDR3: TGTGCCAGCAGTGAAGCGTGGGGCGGTGAAAAACTGTTTTTT. This gives the protein CASSEAWGGEKLFF. The chain links TRBV6-1 to TRBJ1-4; a weak D match, TRBD1 (5 bases). V was pared by 0 bases and J by 7 bases, with 9 bases between. Germline V gene sequence: CDR1 MNHNS, CDR2 SASEGT. CDR3 length equals 14 residues.

The J gene is TRBJ1-4, the V gene TRBV5-1; the D gene is possibly TRBD1 (6 bases). The V gene's germline CDR1 is SGHRS and CDR2 YFSETQ. Trimming removed 4 bases from V and 0 bases from J, with 13 bases in between. The CDR3 covers 16 residues. The CDR3 bases are TGCGCCAGCAGCCCGCAGGGGTTCTCAACTAATGAAAAACTGTTTTTT. Its protein is CASSPQGFSTNEKLFF.

The J gene is TRBJ1-1, the V gene TRBV14, with TRBD1 matching 7 bases. J lost 1 base, V lost 2 bases, and 13 bases had no gene match. This CDR3 has 18 residues. In germline, CDR1 is SGHDN, CDR2 FVKESK. CDR3 sequence reads: CASSQSVRQGITNTEAFF. DNA of the CDR3: TGTGCCAGCAGCCAATCTGTAAGACAGGGAATAACGAACACTGAAGCTTTCTTT.

V usage is TRBV3-1 (or the pseudogene TRBV3-2) and J usage is TRBJ2-5; D might be TRBD2 (5 bases). CDR1 is LGHDT, CDR2 YNNKEL, per germline (reference sequence). The CDR3 contains 18 residues. Trimming removed 1 base at V and 5 bases at J, with 23 bases between. CDR3 loop: CASSQGGWAWELGETQYF. CDR3 sequence (DNA): TGTGCCAGCAGCCAAGGCGGGTGGGCCTGGGAGTTGGGGGAGACCCAGTACTTC.

This chain connects TRBV5-1 to TRBJ1-4; 7 bases are a match to TRBD1. CDR3 length: 15 amino acids. From germline, CDR1 is SGHRS and CDR2 YFSETQ. V lost 2 bases and J lost 4; bases outside the gene matches: 5. The CDR3 nucleotides are TGCGCCAGCAGCTTTTCCGGGACAGTTAATGAAAAACTGTTTTTT. Protein product: CASSFSGTVNEKLFF.

This clone was seen just once. The V and J genes are TRBV9 and TRBJ2-1, with 7 nucleotides matching TRBD2. V was clipped by 0 bases and J by 5 bases; unmatched bases: 8. CDR1 and CDR2 (germline): SGDLS, YYNGEE. CDR3 length: 16 residues. The CDR3 is CASSVGGGSRNNEQFF. The CDR3 DNA is TGTGCCAGCAGCGTAGGCGGCGGGAGTAGGAACAATGAGCAGTTCTTC.

V and J are TRBV28 and TRBJ2-7, with TRBD1 identical over 10 bases. V shed 5 bases and J 5 bases; nucleotides not matched to a gene: 9. Germline CDR1 is MDHEN and CDR2 is SYDVKM. The CDR3 has 15 amino acids. CDR3 sequence (DNA): TGTGCCAGCAGTCAGATCGGGACAGGGGTTGACGAGCAGTACTTC. It is translated as CASSQIGTGVDEQYF.

Only one count was recorded for this clone. The chain uses TRBV4-1 and TRBJ1-4, with no clear D. The germline V gene encodes CDR1 MGHRA and CDR2 YSYEKL. Trimming removed 1 base from V and 7 bases from J, with 7 bases in between. The CDR3 covers 13 residues. The CDR3 DNA reads as TGCGCCAGCAGCCAAGTACGGAGTGAAAAACTGTTTTTT. This codes for CASSQVRSEKLFF.